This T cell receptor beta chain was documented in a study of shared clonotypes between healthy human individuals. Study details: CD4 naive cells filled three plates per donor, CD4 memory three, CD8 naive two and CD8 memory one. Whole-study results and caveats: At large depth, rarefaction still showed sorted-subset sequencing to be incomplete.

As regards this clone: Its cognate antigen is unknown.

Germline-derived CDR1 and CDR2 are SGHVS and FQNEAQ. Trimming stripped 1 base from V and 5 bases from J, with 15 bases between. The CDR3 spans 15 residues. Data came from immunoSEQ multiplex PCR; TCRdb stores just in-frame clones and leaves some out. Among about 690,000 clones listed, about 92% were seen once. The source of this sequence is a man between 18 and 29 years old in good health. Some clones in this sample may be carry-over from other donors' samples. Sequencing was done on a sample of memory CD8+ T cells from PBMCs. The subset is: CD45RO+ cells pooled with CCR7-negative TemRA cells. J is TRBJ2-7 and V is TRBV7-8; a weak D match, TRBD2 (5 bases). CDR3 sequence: CASSLGAGPEDEQYF. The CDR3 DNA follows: TGTGCCAGCAGCTTAGGGGCGGGCCCGGAGGACGAGCAGTACTTC.